These T cell receptor beta chains were read from a single sample in a study of OX40 agonist ivuxolimab in advanced cancers. Sequencing used immunoSEQ multiplex PCR; TCRdb keeps in-frame clones, though not all of them. The sample carries tens of thousands of clones, 83% recorded once. The sequencing used CD4+ or CD8+ T cells sorted from blood, collected in a trial of the OX40 agonist ivuxolimab. The receptor set was obtained from an adult with an advanced solid tumor such as melanoma, head and neck, liver or kidney cancer. Each CDR3 is given with its conserved first and last residue. A D gene is named only where the DNA matches it firmly. A clone size is listed for some rows: how often the clone was seen (once, few, many), or a class if it is expanded.

J gene: TRBJ2-5; clone size: few; D gene: -; V gene: TRBV7-9; CDR3 DNA: TGTGCCAGCAGCGTTGACGGCGGACTACAAGAGACCCAGTACTTC; CDR3 protein: CASSVDGGLQETQYF
J gene: TRBJ1-1; clone size: -; D gene: -; V gene: TRBV7-8; CDR3 DNA: TGTGCCAGCAGCTTAAGTGGGAAGGGCACTGAAGCTTTCTTT; CDR3 protein: CASSLSGKGTEAFF
J gene: TRBJ1-1; clone size: -; D gene: -; V gene: TRBV7-6; CDR3 DNA: TGTGCCAGCAGCCAACAGCCCGAAGCTTTCTTT; CDR3 protein: CASSQQPEAFF
J gene: TRBJ1-5; clone size: -; D gene: TRBD1; V gene: TRBV15; CDR3 DNA: TGTGCCACCAGCCCAGGGACAGGGATGGGGCCCCAGCATTTT; CDR3 protein: CATSPGTGMGPQHF
J gene: TRBJ2-5; clone size: -; D gene: -; V gene: TRBV11-2; CDR3 DNA: TGTGCCAGCAGCTTGGGCTCCCTCGGTCCTTTAGAGACCCAGTACTTC; CDR3 protein: CASSLGSLGPLETQYF
J gene: TRBJ2-7; clone size: -; D gene: TRBD2; V gene: TRBV5-5; CDR3 DNA: TGTGCCAGCAGCGTAATAGCGGGGAGGAGGGACTACGAGCAGTACTTC; CDR3 protein: CASSVIAGRRDYEQYF
J gene: TRBJ1-1; clone size: -; D gene: -; V gene: TRBV19; CDR3 DNA: TGTGCCAGTAGTATCGGCAGGGACACTGAAGCTTTCTTT; CDR3 protein: CASSIGRDTEAFF
J gene: TRBJ1-5; clone size: -; D gene: -; V gene: TRBV15; CDR3 DNA: TGTGCCACCAGCAGTGTAGGGGGAAATCAGCCCCAGCATTTT; CDR3 protein: CATSSVGGNQPQHF
J gene: TRBJ2-1; clone size: -; D gene: -; V gene: TRBV7-4; CDR3 DNA: TGTGCCAGCAGCTTAGAGGACGTATGGAATGAGCAGTTCTTC; CDR3 protein: CASSLEDVWNEQFF
J gene: TRBJ2-7; clone size: once; D gene: -; V gene: TRBV6-5; CDR3 DNA: TGTGCCAGCAGGGACGGATTCTACGAGCAGTACTTC; CDR3 protein: CASRDGFYEQYF
J gene: TRBJ2-1; clone size: -; D gene: -; V gene: TRBV9; CDR3 DNA: TGTGCCAGCAACCCTAGAGGGAGCCTAAACAATGAGCAGTTCTTC; CDR3 protein: CASNPRGSLNNEQFF
J gene: TRBJ2-5; clone size: -; D gene: -; V gene: TRBV28; CDR3 DNA: TGTGCCAGCAGTCCGGGAAGTGCACCAGAGACCCAGTACTTC; CDR3 protein: CASSPGSAPETQYF
J gene: TRBJ2-3; clone size: -; D gene: TRBD1; V gene: TRBV7-3; CDR3 DNA: TGTGCCAGCAGCTTATCCGGGACAGGCACAGATACGCAGTATTTT; CDR3 protein: CASSLSGTGTDTQYF
J gene: TRBJ2-7; clone size: -; D gene: -; V gene: TRBV11-2; CDR3 DNA: TGTGCCAGCAGCTTAGGTAGATACGAGCAGTACTTC; CDR3 protein: CASSLGRYEQYF
J gene: TRBJ2-1; clone size: -; D gene: -; V gene: TRBV14; CDR3 DNA: TGTGCCAGCAGCCAAGCTTCCGCGACTACATTTTTTTACAATGAGCAGTTCTTC; CDR3 protein: CASSQASATTFFYNEQFF
J gene: TRBJ1-1; clone size: -; D gene: -; V gene: TRBV10-2; CDR3 DNA: TGCGCCAGCAGCCAGTACATGAACACTGAAGCTTTCTTT; CDR3 protein: CASSQYMNTEAFF
J gene: TRBJ2-7; clone size: -; D gene: -; V gene: TRBV9; CDR3 DNA: TGTGCCAGCAGCCCCTCCGGGACCCCGAGCTCCTACGAGCAGTACTTC; CDR3 protein: CASSPSGTPSSYEQYF
J gene: TRBJ1-5; clone size: -; D gene: -; V gene: TRBV7-6; CDR3 DNA: TGTGCCAGCAGCTCTACAGTCAATCAGCCCCAGCATTTT; CDR3 protein: CASSSTVNQPQHF
J gene: TRBJ2-1; clone size: once; D gene: TRBD2; V gene: TRBV4-1; CDR3 DNA: TGCGCCAGCAGCCCCGGGGTAGCGGGAACTAATGAGCAGTTCTTC; CDR3 protein: CASSPGVAGTNEQFF
J gene: TRBJ1-1; clone size: -; D gene: TRBD1; V gene: TRBV12-5; CDR3 DNA: TGTGCTAGTGGTTCGGGGACAGGGATGACTGAAGCTTTCTTT; CDR3 protein: CASGSGTGMTEAFF
J gene: TRBJ1-2; clone size: -; D gene: -; V gene: TRBV18; CDR3 DNA: TGTGCCAGCTCACCGGACGGAGCTAACTATGGCTACACCTTC; CDR3 protein: CASSPDGANYGYTF
J gene: TRBJ1-2; clone size: -; D gene: TRBD1; V gene: TRBV7-2; CDR3 DNA: TGTGCCAGCCCTATCCGGGACAGGGGGCACGTAGTAGATGGCTACACCTTC; CDR3 protein: CASPIRDRGHVVDGYTF
J gene: TRBJ2-5; clone size: -; D gene: -; V gene: TRBV27; CDR3 DNA: TGTGCCAGCAGGCGAGGAGGAGAGACCCAGTACTTC; CDR3 protein: CASRRGGETQYF
J gene: TRBJ2-7; clone size: -; D gene: -; V gene: TRBV4-1; CDR3 DNA: TGCGCCAGCAGCCAAGACCCCGAAACCGGCGAGCAGTACTTC; CDR3 protein: CASSQDPETGEQYF
J gene: TRBJ1-1; clone size: -; D gene: -; V gene: TRBV5-4; CDR3 DNA: TGTGCCAGCAGCTTGGCGGGAGGCCCGAACACTGAAGCTTTCTTT; CDR3 protein: CASSLAGGPNTEAFF
J gene: TRBJ2-3; clone size: -; D gene: -; V gene: TRBV7-8; CDR3 DNA: TGTGCCAGCAGCTCCCGAGCCGAAACTAGCACAGATACGCAGTATTTT; CDR3 protein: CASSSRAETSTDTQYF
J gene: TRBJ2-3; clone size: -; D gene: TRBD2; V gene: TRBV9; CDR3 DNA: TGTGCCAGCAGCGTAACTACGGGGGGTTACACAGATACGCAGTATTTT; CDR3 protein: CASSVTTGGYTDTQYF
J gene: TRBJ1-6; clone size: -; D gene: -; V gene: TRBV28; CDR3 DNA: TGTGCCAGCAGTTCAATAGGGGGGCTTTATAATTCACCCCTCCACTTT; CDR3 protein: CASSSIGGLYNSPLHF
J gene: TRBJ2-7; clone size: -; D gene: -; V gene: TRBV11-2; CDR3 DNA: TGTGCCAGCAGCTTAGCCGGGGAAGCCTACGAGCAGTACTTC; CDR3 protein: CASSLAGEAYEQYF
J gene: TRBJ2-1; clone size: few; D gene: -; V gene: TRBV7-9; CDR3 DNA: TGTGCCAGCAGCTCAGACGGGACCGAGACCTACAATGAGCAGTTCTTC; CDR3 protein: CASSSDGTETYNEQFF
J gene: TRBJ1-4; clone size: -; D gene: TRBD1; V gene: TRBV7-9; CDR3 DNA: TGTGCCAGCAGCTCAGACAGGGCTCAAGGAAAACTGTTTTTT; CDR3 protein: CASSSDRAQGKLFF
J gene: TRBJ2-7; clone size: -; D gene: -; V gene: TRBV6-1; CDR3 DNA: TGTGCCAGCAGTGAAAGGGGGGACGGATCCTACGAGCAGTACTTC; CDR3 protein: CASSERGDGSYEQYF
J gene: TRBJ2-3; clone size: -; D gene: -; V gene: TRBV29-1; CDR3 DNA: TGCAGCGTTGAAGAAAGAAGGGGAGGTACGCAGTATTTT; CDR3 protein: CSVEERRGGTQYF
J gene: TRBJ2-4; clone size: -; D gene: TRBD2; V gene: TRBV11-2; CDR3 DNA: TGTGCCAGCAGCCCTGGGACTAGCGGGAGGGCCCACAACATTCAGTACTTC; CDR3 protein: CASSPGTSGRAHNIQYF
J gene: TRBJ2-3; clone size: -; D gene: TRBD2; V gene: TRBV18; CDR3 DNA: TGTGCCAGCTCAAGAACTAGCGGGGCCACAGATACGCAGTATTTT; CDR3 protein: CASSRTSGATDTQYF
J gene: TRBJ2-7; clone size: -; D gene: -; V gene: TRBV4-1; CDR3 DNA: TGCGCCAGCAGCCAAGTTCTGGACGGTGGATACGAGCAGTACTTC; CDR3 protein: CASSQVLDGGYEQYF
J gene: TRBJ1-2; clone size: -; D gene: -; V gene: TRBV5-1; CDR3 DNA: TGCGCCAGCAGCTTTACGGATGGATATGGCTACACCTTC; CDR3 protein: CASSFTDGYGYTF
J gene: TRBJ2-2; clone size: -; D gene: TRBD2; V gene: TRBV30; CDR3 DNA: TGTGGGACTAGCGGGGCGAACACCGGGGAGCTGTTTTTT; CDR3 protein: CGTSGANTGELFF
J gene: TRBJ2-5; clone size: -; D gene: -; V gene: TRBV18; CDR3 DNA: TGTGCCAGCTCACCAGGTGTAGCCGGGAGTAAGGAGACCCAGTACTTC; CDR3 protein: CASSPGVAGSKETQYF
J gene: TRBJ2-2; clone size: -; D gene: TRBD1; V gene: TRBV5-4; CDR3 DNA: TGTGCCAGCAGCCATACAGGGGGCGAGAACACCGGGGAGCTGTTTTTT; CDR3 protein: CASSHTGGENTGELFF
J gene: TRBJ2-5; clone size: once; D gene: -; V gene: TRBV7-9; CDR3 DNA: TGTGCCAGCAGCCTAGGGACGGAAGAGACCCAGTACTTC; CDR3 protein: CASSLGTEETQYF
J gene: TRBJ1-1; clone size: -; D gene: -; V gene: TRBV5-1; CDR3 DNA: TGCGCCAGCAGCTTGGGGACTGAAGCTTTCTTT; CDR3 protein: CASSLGTEAFF